The sequence of this TCR beta chain was determined in a study of shared clonotypes between healthy human individuals. Germline CDR1 ENHRY, CDR2 SYGVKD. The CDR3 totals 13 residues. Trimming stripped 3 bases from V and 1 base from J, with 6 bases between. Investigators spread the genomic DNA of each subset evenly over several immunoSEQ plates. Method: immunoSEQ multiplex PCR; TCRdb's copy keeps in-frame clones and lacks some. The sample lists 700,000 or so clones, approximately 75% occurring once. This chain uses TRBV10-3 with TRBJ1-1, with D unclear. The clonotype comes from a woman aged 30 to 39 in good health. Sequencing used memory CD4+ T cells sorted from blood. Sample subset: CD45RA-negative fraction. The CDR3 sequence is CAISEQPNTEAFF. In nucleotides, the CDR3 is TGTGCCATCAGTGAACAGCCGAACACTGAAGCTTTCTTT.